These T cell receptor beta chains were read from a single sample in a study of blood T cells in healthy people across ages. TCRdb re-called the 5' RACE reads with MiXCR, one entry per CDR3 protein. This sample has about 1.4 million distinct CDR3 sequences, with 59% found just once. The sequencing input was blood. All receptors derive from a man aged 18 to 35 in good health. The CDR3 runs from the conserved cysteine through the conserved F or W. A D gene is named only where the DNA matches it firmly. A row's size may be missing; if present it is once, few, many or a size class.

TRBV4-3	.	TRBJ2-5	TRBD1	CAGSLGQEAQETQYF	TGCGCCGGCAGCCTCGGACAGGAGGCTCAAGAGACCCAGTACTTC
TRBV7-9	.	TRBJ2-5	.	CAGLSRAVQETQYF	TGTGCCGGCCTTTCCCGGGCAGTTCAAGAGACCCAGTACTTC
TRBV5-1	.	TRBJ2-6	TRBD1	CASRAGTGNSGANVLTF	TGCGCCAGCAGGGCCGGGACAGGGAACTCTGGGGCCAACGTCCTGACTTTC
TRBV4-2	few	TRBJ2-1	.	CAFSGGGMLNEQFF	TGTGCCTTCTCCGGGGGAGGAATGTTGAATGAGCAGTTCTTC
TRBV5-1	.	TRBJ2-4	TRBD1	CASSPNPGQDIQYF	TGCGCCAGCAGCCCGAATCCGGGACAGGACATTCAGTACTTC
TRBV6-5	.	TRBJ1-2	TRBD1	CASRSTQGRANYGYTF	TGTGCCAGCAGGTCTACACAGGGGCGGGCTAACTATGGCTACACCTTC
TRBV29-1	.	TRBJ2-3	.	CSVDGSADTQYF	TGCAGCGTTGATGGTAGCGCAGATACGCAGTATTTT
TRBV9	.	TRBJ2-4	.	CASSLTGGAGAKNIQYF	TGTGCCAGCAGCCTCACAGGGGGGGCGGGAGCCAAAAACATTCAGTACTTC
TRBV20-1	.	TRBJ2-2	TRBD2	CSASTRDYRPGELFF	TGCAGTGCTTCCACCCGGGACTACCGCCCAGGGGAGCTGTTTTTT
TRBV28	.	TRBJ2-1	TRBD2	CAAGGKYNEQFF	TGTGCCGCGGGGGGGAAGTACAATGAGCAGTTCTTC
TRBV20-1	few	TRBJ2-1	.	CSAPGPPQRSNEQFF	TGCAGTGCCCCCGGGCCCCCACAGAGAAGCAATGAGCAGTTCTTC
TRBV11-1	.	TRBJ2-6	TRBD1	CASGPRDRRSSGANVLTF	TGTGCCAGCGGCCCGAGGGACAGGAGGTCCTCTGGGGCCAACGTCCTGACTTTC
TRBV12-3/TRBV12-4	.	TRBJ2-5	.	CASSPQGLQETQYF	TGTGCCAGCAGCCCACAGGGACTCCAAGAGACCCAGTACTTC
TRBV29-1	.	TRBJ2-5	.	CSVVWERETQYF	TGCAGCGTTGTTTGGGAGCGAGAGACCCAGTACTTC
TRBV4-1	.	TRBJ1-1	TRBD1	CASSQEGTGTEAFF	TGCGCCAGCAGCCAAGAAGGGACAGGCACTGAAGCTTTCTTT
TRBV12-3/TRBV12-4	.	TRBJ2-7	.	CASRYGASYEQYF	TGTGCCAGCAGATACGGAGCCTCCTACGAGCAGTACTTC
TRBV11-2	.	TRBJ2-7	.	CASSPSPGSSPPSYEQYF	TGTGCCAGCAGCCCCTCGCCAGGGAGCTCTCCCCCCTCCTACGAGCAGTACTTC
TRBV10-3	few	TRBJ2-3	TRBD2	CAVRTSGRSTDTQYF	TGTGCCGTTCGGACTAGCGGGAGAAGCACAGATACGCAGTATTTT
TRBV14	.	TRBJ2-3	.	CASSQRHPSTDTQYF	TGTGCCAGCAGCCAACGGCACCCTAGCACAGATACGCAGTATTTT
TRBV6-6	few	TRBJ2-7	.	CASSIHAYEQYF	TGTGCCAGCAGTATACACGCCTACGAGCAGTACTTC
TRBV7-9	few	TRBJ2-1	.	CASSLDQKQFF	TGTGCCAGCAGCTTAGACCAAAAGCAGTTCTTC
TRBV10-3	.	TRBJ1-2	.	CAISDFSLNGYTF	TGTGCCATCAGTGATTTTTCGCTTAATGGCTACACCTTC
TRBV5-1	.	TRBJ1-4	.	CASSYPGRYEKLFF	TGCGCCAGCAGCTATCCGGGACGCTATGAAAAACTGTTTTTT
TRBV5-1	.	TRBJ2-3	.	CASSFTGGTDTQYF	TGCGCCAGCAGCTTTACGGGGGGCACAGATACGCAGTATTTT
TRBV28	.	TRBJ2-7	.	CASSLFWGEQYF	TGTGCCAGCAGTTTATTTTGGGGAGAGCAGTACTTC
TRBV6-5	.	TRBJ1-6	TRBD1	CASSLDRGAYNSPLHF	TGTGCCAGCAGTCTGGACAGGGGTGCCTATAATTCACCCCTCCACTTT
TRBV4-1	.	TRBJ1-5	.	CASSQREGRNQPQHF	TGCGCCAGCAGCCAACGTGAAGGCCGCAATCAGCCCCAGCATTTT
TRBV6-6	.	TRBJ2-7	.	CASSYRAGALTSYEQYF	TGTGCCAGCAGTTACAGGGCGGGGGCCTTAACCTCCTACGAGCAGTACTTC
TRBV5-5	.	TRBJ2-7	.	CASSSRVTSYEQYF	TGTGCCAGCAGCTCCCGGGTGACCTCCTACGAGCAGTACTTC
TRBV12-5	.	TRBJ2-7	.	CASGLVLRELHEQYF	TGTGCTAGTGGTTTGGTACTACGGGAACTGCACGAGCAGTACTTC
TRBV20-1	.	TRBJ2-1	TRBD1	CSASFPLDRGWHEQFF	TGCAGTGCTAGCTTCCCCCTTGACAGGGGTTGGCATGAGCAGTTCTTC
TRBV20-1	.	TRBJ2-5	.	CSAYTGPQETQYF	TGCAGTGCTTATACAGGACCCCAAGAGACCCAGTACTTC
TRBV5-5	once	TRBJ2-1	.	CASSLMTEQFF	TGTGCCAGCAGCTTGATGACTGAGCAGTTCTTC
TRBV6-2/TRBV6-3	.	TRBJ2-5	TRBD2	CASSPGLAHQETQYF	TGTGCCAGCAGCCCGGGACTAGCGCACCAAGAGACCCAGTACTTC
TRBV15	.	TRBJ2-1	TRBD1	CATSRDPGQGESEQFF	TGTGCCACCAGCAGAGATCCGGGACAGGGGGAAAGTGAGCAGTTCTTC
TRBV9	.	TRBJ1-2	.	CASSDHSRDRYGYTF	TGCGCCAGCAGCGACCATTCCAGGGACCGCTATGGCTACACCTTC
TRBV6-5	.	TRBJ2-1	.	CATRPRSYNEQFF	TGTGCCACCAGGCCGCGGTCCTACAATGAGCAGTTCTTC
TRBV28	.	TRBJ2-3	TRBD1	CASRADRGSTDTQYF	TGTGCCAGCAGGGCGGACAGGGGAAGCACAGATACGCAGTATTTT
TRBV3-1	few	TRBJ2-5	.	CASSQVIRDFPETQYF	TGTGCCAGCAGCCAAGTTATCAGGGATTTCCCAGAGACCCAGTACTTC
TRBV3-1	.	TRBJ2-5	.	CASSQGTEKREYF	TGTGCCAGCAGCCAAGGGACGGAAAAACGGGAGTACTTC
TRBV20-1	few	TRBJ1-1	.	CSANGQGGTEAFF	TGCAGTGCTAACGGGCAGGGCGGCACTGAAGCTTTCTTT
TRBV12-3/TRBV12-4	once	TRBJ2-2	.	CASSDPGASLAGELFF	TGTGCCAGCAGTGATCCGGGAGCCTCCTTGGCCGGGGAGCTGTTTTTT
TRBV29-1	few	TRBJ2-3	TRBD2	CSVTRLAGSTDTQYF	TGCAGCGTTACTCGACTAGCGGGAAGCACAGATACGCAGTATTTT
TRBV25-1	few	TRBJ2-1	TRBD1	CASSDTGANEQFF	TGTGCCAGCAGTGACACAGGGGCCAATGAGCAGTTCTTC
TRBV16	.	TRBJ2-4	.	CASSKRGKNIQYF	TGTGCCAGCAGCAAAAGAGGAAAAAACATTCAGTACTTC
TRBV7-2	.	TRBJ2-3	TRBD2	CASSLVSAGGPGDTQYF	TGTGCCAGCAGCTTAGTGTCGGCGGGAGGGCCCGGAGATACGCAGTATTTT
TRBV6-2/TRBV6-3	.	TRBJ2-2	.	CVPNGAGAGELFF	TGTGTCCCTAATGGGGCCGGAGCCGGGGAGCTGTTTTTT
TRBV12-3/TRBV12-4	.	TRBJ2-1	.	CASSFRTGRVPIEQFF	TGTGCCAGCAGTTTCCGGACTGGCCGAGTCCCCATTGAGCAGTTCTTC
TRBV5-1	.	TRBJ2-1	.	CASRPTGRVGNEQFF	TGCGCCAGCAGACCGACAGGGAGGGTTGGCAATGAGCAGTTCTTC
TRBV20-1	.	TRBJ2-7	TRBD2	CSVGLAGNSYNEQYF	TGCAGCGTCGGACTAGCGGGAAACTCCTACAATGAGCAGTACTTC
TRBV11-2	.	TRBJ2-1	.	CASRTSNDEQFF	TGTGCCAGCAGGACTAGTAACGATGAGCAGTTCTTC
TRBV12-3/TRBV12-4	many	TRBJ2-5	.	CASSLTDEETQYF	TGTGCCAGCAGTTTGACTGACGAAGAGACCCAGTACTTC
TRBV9	few	TRBJ2-5	.	CASSATTGWQETQYF	TGTGCCAGCAGCGCAACCACAGGGTGGCAAGAGACCCAGTACTTC
TRBV29-1	.	TRBJ1-1	TRBD1	CSVEGDGQGSTEAFF	TGCAGCGTTGAGGGGGATGGACAGGGAAGCACTGAAGCTTTCTTT
TRBV6-2/TRBV6-3	.	TRBJ1-6	.	CASSSTVGDHNSPLHF	TGTGCCAGCAGCTCCACGGTTGGGGATCATAATTCACCCCTCCACTTT